The 6 T cell receptor beta chains presented below share a single source sample, sequenced in a study of blood T cell repertoires in COVID-19. Sequencing was performed with immunoSEQ multiplex PCR; in TCRdb, only in-frame clones are kept and a portion is missing. This table holds 90,000 or so clones, under 90% found once. The specimen sequenced was peripheral blood. The receptors originated from a man aged 55 to 70 with COVID-19, enrolled during active disease.

This clone showed up just once. The chain links TRBV5-6 to TRBJ2-7; 11 bases line up with TRBD2. Germline V CDR1 and CDR2: SGHDT, YYEEEE. With V trimmed by 5 bases and J by 2 bases, 6 bases remained unmatched. This CDR3 contains 15 residues. The CDR3 DNA reads as TGTGCCAGCAGTGAGGTTAGCGGGAGGGCCTACGAGCAGTACTTC. As protein: CASSEVSGRAYEQYF.

Here the CDR3 reads CASSEYYSNQPQHF. The CDR3 bases are TGTGCCAGCAGTGAATACTATAGCAATCAGCCCCAGCATTTT. The chain joins TRBV25-1 to TRBJ1-5; D is uncertain. This CDR3 region has 14 residues. From germline, CDR1 is MGHDK and CDR2 SYGVNS. Deletions cut 0 bases from V and 0 bases from J, with 3 bases between.

The chain recombines TRBV7-8 with TRBJ2-4; TRBD2 is a possible D gene (5 bases). Per the germline V gene, CDR1 is SGHVS and CDR2 is FQNEAQ. Deletions cut 5 bases from V and 0 bases from J, with 14 bases between. The CDR3 loop spans 16 amino acids. CDR3 in DNA: TGTGCCAGCAGCGTCACGGGGAACCCAGCCAAAAACATTCAGTACTTC. Amino acids: CASSVTGNPAKNIQYF.

This sequence joins TRBV6-1 and TRBJ1-3, with TRBD1 matching over 12 bases. The CDR3 consists of 16 residues. Germline V gives CDR1 MNHNS, CDR2 SASEGT. V dropped 4 bases and J dropped 4; count of bases not matched to a gene: 5. The CDR3 sequence is CASSVRGQGAGNTIYF. The DNA for the CDR3 is TGTGCCAGCAGTGTCCGGGGACAGGGGGCAGGAAACACCATATATTTT.

This chain links TRBV11-3 with TRBJ2-1; 11 nucleotides match TRBD2. Germline values: CDR1 SGHNT, CDR2 YENEEA. V was clipped by 2 bases and J by 5 bases; unmatched bases: 2. The CDR3 totals 15 residues. The CDR3 region is CASSLRLAGNNEQFF. DNA for the CDR3: TGTGCCAGCAGCTTAAGACTAGCGGGGAACAATGAGCAGTTCTTC.

The J gene is TRBJ1-1, the V gene TRBV3-1 (or the pseudogene TRBV3-2); D is uncertain. The CDR3 length is 14 residues. CDR1 and CDR2 (germline): LGHDT, YNNKEL (reference sequence). Deletions cut 0 bases from V and 4 bases from J, with 9 bases between. The chain's CDR3 is CASSQETTLTEAFF. The DNA for the CDR3 is TGTGCCAGCAGCCAAGAGACAACCCTCACTGAAGCTTTCTTT.